Listed below are T cell receptor beta chains from one sample, sequenced in a study of blood T cell repertoires in COVID-19. Clones were read by immunoSEQ multiplex PCR, and TCRdb kept only the in-frame ones, dropping some. The table has tens of thousands of clones, 65% to 85% seen once. Sequenced material: peripheral blood. The receptors come from an elderly man with COVID-19, enrolled during active disease. Both conserved end residues are part of each CDR3. The D gene is left open where the match is weak. Clone size is shown for a subset of rows, as once, few, many or a class of expanded clone.

>TRBJ1-4|once|TRBV7-2|14|NA
CASSRGGSTEKLFF
TGTGCCAGCAGCCGGGGGGGAAGTACTGAAAAACTGTTTTTT
>TRBJ1-1|once|TRBV9|15|NA
CASSVAVGGNTEAFF
TGTGCCAGCAGCGTGGCAGTCGGGGGGAACACTGAAGCTTTCTTT
>TRBJ2-3|NA|TRBV28|14|NA
CASSEAGAKDTQYF
TGTGCCAGCAGTGAGGCAGGGGCGAAAGATACGCAGTATTTT
>TRBJ1-2|NA|TRBV12-2|13|NA
CASRRRGTYGYTF
TGTGCAAGTCGCCGCAGGGGCACGTATGGCTACACCTTC
>TRBJ2-7|few|TRBV23-1|14|NA
CASSPRDLPLEQYF
TGCGCCAGCAGTCCCCGGGACTTACCCCTCGAGCAGTACTTC
>TRBJ1-1|NA|TRBV12-3/TRBV12-4|11|NA
CASSLLGFAFF
TGTGCCAGCAGTCTTTTGGGCTTTGCTTTCTTT
>TRBJ1-1|NA|TRBV5-4|14|NA
CASSPGTQGTEAFF
TGTGCCAGCAGCCCTGGGACTCAGGGCACTGAAGCTTTCTTT
>TRBJ1-1|NA|TRBV5-6|14|NA
CASSSLGGTTEAFF
TGTGCCAGCAGCAGCCTCGGGGGTACCACTGAAGCTTTCTTT
>TRBJ2-2|once|TRBV7-2|13|NA
CAGAGDNTGELFF
TGTGCCGGGGCAGGGGATAACACCGGGGAGCTGTTTTTT
>TRBJ2-1|NA|TRBV3-1/TRBV3-2|12|TRBD2
CASSWGGNEQFF
TGTGCCAGCAGCTGGGGGGGCAATGAGCAGTTCTTC
>TRBJ1-6|NA|TRBV18|14|NA
CASSPGGKDSPLHF
TGTGCCAGCTCACCTGGGGGGAAGGATTCACCCCTCCACTTT
>TRBJ2-1|NA|TRBV5-1|14|TRBD1
CASSGQGAYNEQFF
TGCGCCAGCAGCGGACAGGGGGCTTATAATGAGCAGTTCTTC
>TRBJ2-7|NA|TRBV18|15|NA
CASSPLTGVGREQYF
TGTGCCAGCTCACCACTGACGGGGGTTGGGAGAGAGCAGTACTTC